This T cell receptor (beta chain) emerged from a study of T cells after yellow fever vaccination. Study as a whole: The SMART-Seq v4 Ultra Low Input method served to prepare the low-cell-number fractions.

V lost 3 bases to trimming and J lost 0 bases; unmatched junction nucleotides: 9. The CDR3 runs 18 residues. Synthesis of TCR cDNA relied on 5'RACE template switching, which attached a universal primer site and UMIs. MiXCR, applied by TCRdb to the 5' RACE reads, yields one record per CDR3 protein. The sample includes hundreds of thousands of distinct CDR3 sequences, less than 15% of them seen just once. Specimen: PBMCs, collected on the day of the yellow fever booster vaccination. This receptor was taken from a man under 40 who received the YFV17D yellow fever vaccine. The chain carries TRBV12-3 or TRBV12-4 and TRBJ2-7; 12 positions agree with TRBD2. The CDR3 DNA sequence: TGTGCCAGCAGTTTCTCCGGGACTAGCGGGTATTTCTCCTACGAGCAGTACTTC. It translates to CASSFSGTSGYFSYEQYF.